In this sample, the clone carrying this TCR beta chain turned up a few times. No antigen is known for it. This sample is part of a study of CD8+ T cells in alopecia areata. General observations from the study: In lesional scalp, particularly from alopecia totalis/universalis, clonality was higher than in normal scalp.

Extraction of RNA preceded its reverse transcription into cDNA, which served as the sequencing template. Produced via immunoSEQ multiplex PCR; TCRdb's table is partial and in-frame only. The profile shows roughly 200,000 clones, around 50% of them singletons. The junction had 13 bases not matched to a gene; V was cut back by 6 bases and J by 7 bases. CDR1 is KGHSY and CDR2 is FQNENV in the germline V gene. The CDR3 is 15 residues long. The J gene is TRBJ2-5, the V gene TRBV16; TRBD1 matches at 8 bases. Sequences were obtained from CD8+ T cells sorted from blood. The receptor was derived from a human donor in good health. The CDR3 spells CASSLLTGEEGTQYF. The CDR3 DNA reads TGTGCCAGCAGTCTGTTGACAGGGGAAGAAGGGACCCAGTACTTC.